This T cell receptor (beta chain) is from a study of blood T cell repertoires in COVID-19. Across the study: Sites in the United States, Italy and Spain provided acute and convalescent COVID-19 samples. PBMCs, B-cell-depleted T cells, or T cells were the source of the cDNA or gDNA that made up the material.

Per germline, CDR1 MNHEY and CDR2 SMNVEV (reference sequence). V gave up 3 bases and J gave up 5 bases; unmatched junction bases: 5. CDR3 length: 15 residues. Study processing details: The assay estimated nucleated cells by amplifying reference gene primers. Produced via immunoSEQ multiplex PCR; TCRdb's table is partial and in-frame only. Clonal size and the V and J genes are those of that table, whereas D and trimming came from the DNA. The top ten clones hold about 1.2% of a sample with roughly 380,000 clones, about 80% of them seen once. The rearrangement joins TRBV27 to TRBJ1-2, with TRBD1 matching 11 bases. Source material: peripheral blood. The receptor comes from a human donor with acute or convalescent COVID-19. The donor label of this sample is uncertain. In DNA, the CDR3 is TGTGCCAGCAGTTTTTTGGGACAGGGGGAATATGGCTACACCTTC. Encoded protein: CASSFLGQGEYGYTF.